This is a list of T cell receptor beta chains from one sample in a study of blood T cell repertoires in COVID-19. The assay was immunoSEQ multiplex PCR, and TCRdb's table has in-frame clones only and misses some. The sample lists roughly 200,000 clones, around 85% seen once, with approximately 11% in the top ten. Input material: peripheral blood. The source is a human donor with active or convalescent COVID-19. The donor label of this sample is uncertain. Each CDR3 is given with its conserved first and last residue. The D gene is left open where the match is weak. Clone size appears in some rows only: once, few, many, or a class for an expanded clone.

d_gene: NA
j_gene: TRBJ2-3
abundance: NA
v_gene: TRBV21-1
CDR3aa: CASSKERVERESPWADTQYF
CDR3nt: TGTGCCAGCAGCAAAGAGAGGGTGGAGCGGGAGTCCCCCTGGGCAGATACGCAGTATTTT

d_gene: TRBD1
j_gene: TRBJ2-5
abundance: NA
v_gene: TRBV7-9
CDR3aa: CASSFWRNTGGGETQYF
CDR3nt: TGTGCCAGCAGCTTTTGGAGGAACACAGGGGGAGGAGAGACCCAGTACTTC

d_gene: TRBD2
j_gene: TRBJ2-5
abundance: NA
v_gene: TRBV7-7
CDR3aa: CASSLGLANGETQYF
CDR3nt: TGTGCTAGCAGCTTAGGACTAGCGAACGGGGAGACCCAGTACTTC

d_gene: TRBD1
j_gene: TRBJ2-7
abundance: NA
v_gene: TRBV7-2
CDR3aa: CASSLTGGDEQYF
CDR3nt: TGTGCCAGCAGCTTAACAGGGGGTGACGAGCAGTACTTC

d_gene: TRBD2
j_gene: TRBJ2-5
abundance: NA
v_gene: TRBV11-3
CDR3aa: CASSPLDPHLAGVGETQYF
CDR3nt: TGTGCCAGCAGCCCCTTAGATCCTCACCTAGCGGGAGTAGGAGAGACCCAGTACTTC

d_gene: TRBD1
j_gene: TRBJ1-6
abundance: NA
v_gene: TRBV6-5
CDR3aa: CASSSTGQGGNSPLHF
CDR3nt: TGTGCCAGCAGTTCTACGGGACAGGGGGGTAATTCACCCCTCCACTTT

d_gene: NA
j_gene: TRBJ2-1
abundance: NA
v_gene: TRBV24-1
CDR3aa: CATSVLGTTTDPPNEQFF
CDR3nt: TGTGCCACCAGTGTCCTCGGAACCACCACAGACCCCCCCAATGAGCAGTTCTTC

d_gene: NA
j_gene: TRBJ2-5
abundance: NA
v_gene: TRBV29-1
CDR3aa: CSVEGGGKETQYF
CDR3nt: TGCAGCGTTGAGGGAGGGGGGAAAGAGACCCAGTACTTC

d_gene: TRBD2
j_gene: TRBJ2-3
abundance: NA
v_gene: TRBV5-6
CDR3aa: CASSLFGGAADTQYF
CDR3nt: TGTGCCAGCAGCTTGTTCGGGGGGGCCGCAGATACGCAGTATTTT

d_gene: TRBD2
j_gene: TRBJ2-3
abundance: NA
v_gene: TRBV2
CDR3aa: CASMRRGASTDTQYF
CDR3nt: TGTGCCAGCATGAGGCGGGGGGCAAGCACAGATACGCAGTATTTT

d_gene: NA
j_gene: TRBJ2-7
abundance: NA
v_gene: TRBV7-2
CDR3aa: CASSLTSLPSYEQYF
CDR3nt: TGTGCCAGCAGCTTAACTAGCCTTCCCTCCTACGAGCAGTACTTC

d_gene: TRBD2
j_gene: TRBJ2-1
abundance: NA
v_gene: TRBV5-4
CDR3aa: CASSPPGGNEQFF
CDR3nt: TGTGCCAGCAGCCCACCGGGGGGGAATGAGCAGTTCTTC

d_gene: TRBD1
j_gene: TRBJ2-7
abundance: NA
v_gene: TRBV5-1
CDR3aa: CASSLNRGPYEQYF
CDR3nt: TGCGCCAGCAGCTTGAACAGGGGACCTTACGAGCAGTACTTC

d_gene: NA
j_gene: TRBJ2-5
abundance: NA
v_gene: TRBV21-1
CDR3aa: CASSLDRRRETQYF
CDR3nt: TGTGCCAGCAGCCTGGACAGGAGGCGGGAGACCCAGTACTTC

d_gene: NA
j_gene: TRBJ1-4
abundance: NA
v_gene: TRBV7-8
CDR3aa: CASSPAGENNEKLFF
CDR3nt: TGTGCCAGCAGCCCCGCTGGGGAGAATAATGAAAAACTGTTTTTT

d_gene: TRBD1
j_gene: TRBJ1-1
abundance: NA
v_gene: TRBV4-3
CDR3aa: CASSQDRNARGAFF
CDR3nt: TGCGCCAGCAGCCAAGATCGGAATGCCAGGGGGGCTTTCTTT

d_gene: TRBD1
j_gene: TRBJ2-3
abundance: NA
v_gene: TRBV5-1
CDR3aa: CASSIGTESYTDTQYF
CDR3nt: TGCGCCAGCAGCATCGGGACAGAGTCGTACACAGATACGCAGTATTTT

d_gene: TRBD1
j_gene: TRBJ1-6
abundance: NA
v_gene: TRBV5-1
CDR3aa: CASSTTGTGGRNSPLHF
CDR3nt: TGCGCCAGCAGCACGACCGGGACAGGGGGAAGGAATTCACCCCTCCACTTT

d_gene: TRBD1
j_gene: TRBJ1-2
abundance: medium-sized
v_gene: TRBV28
CDR3aa: CASNRPGQGRNGYTF
CDR3nt: TGTGCCAGCAACCGACCGGGACAGGGGAGGAATGGCTACACCTTC

d_gene: TRBD2
j_gene: TRBJ2-1
abundance: NA
v_gene: TRBV5-1
CDR3aa: CASSLAAVNSGRWNEQFF
CDR3nt: TGCGCCAGCAGCTTGGCCGCAGTTAATAGCGGGAGGTGGAATGAGCAGTTCTTC

d_gene: NA
j_gene: TRBJ1-1
abundance: NA
v_gene: TRBV28
CDR3aa: CASSFHKQGGPGF
CDR3nt: TGTGCCAGCAGTTTTCATAAACAGGGCGGCCCGGGGTTT

d_gene: TRBD1
j_gene: TRBJ1-2
abundance: NA
v_gene: TRBV2
CDR3aa: CASSDAGTGSVGYTF
CDR3nt: TGTGCCAGCAGTGACGCCGGGACAGGGTCTGTTGGCTACACCTTC

d_gene: TRBD1
j_gene: TRBJ2-5
abundance: NA
v_gene: TRBV5-1
CDR3aa: CASSIGGRETQYF
CDR3nt: TGCGCCAGCAGCATAGGGGGCCGAGAGACCCAGTACTTC

d_gene: TRBD1
j_gene: TRBJ2-3
abundance: once
v_gene: TRBV15
CDR3aa: CATSTTGGTDTQYF
CDR3nt: TGTGCCACCAGCACTACAGGGGGCACAGATACGCAGTATTTT

d_gene: TRBD2
j_gene: TRBJ2-1
abundance: NA
v_gene: TRBV7-2
CDR3aa: CASSTRGGDNEQFF
CDR3nt: TGTGCCAGCAGCACGCGGGGGGGGGACAATGAGCAGTTCTTC

d_gene: TRBD1
j_gene: TRBJ2-2
abundance: NA
v_gene: TRBV28
CDR3aa: CASSHRGLGTGELFF
CDR3nt: TGTGCCAGCAGCCACAGGGGGCTAGGCACCGGGGAGCTGTTTTTT

d_gene: TRBD2
j_gene: TRBJ2-3
abundance: NA
v_gene: TRBV19
CDR3aa: CASSTSGGAIDTQYF
CDR3nt: TGTGCCAGTAGTACTAGCGGGGGGGCAATAGATACGCAGTATTTT

d_gene: TRBD1
j_gene: TRBJ1-2
abundance: NA
v_gene: TRBV4-2
CDR3aa: CASSQEIGGRGGYTF
CDR3nt: TGTGCCAGCAGCCAAGAAATAGGGGGCAGGGGCGGCTACACCTTC

d_gene: TRBD1
j_gene: TRBJ2-5
abundance: NA
v_gene: TRBV5-1
CDR3aa: CASRQGYGTQYF
CDR3nt: TGCGCCAGCCGACAGGGGTATGGGACCCAGTACTTC

d_gene: TRBD2
j_gene: TRBJ2-7
abundance: NA
v_gene: TRBV2
CDR3aa: CASSGGTYEQYF
CDR3nt: TGTGCCAGCTCGGGGGGAACCTACGAGCAGTACTTC

d_gene: NA
j_gene: TRBJ1-1
abundance: NA
v_gene: TRBV7-9
CDR3aa: CASSLLSGNTEAFF
CDR3nt: TGTGCCAGCAGCTTATTATCAGGGAACACTGAAGCTTTCTTT

d_gene: TRBD2
j_gene: TRBJ2-7
abundance: NA
v_gene: TRBV10-3
CDR3aa: CAIRGGSNEQYF
CDR3nt: TGTGCCATCAGGGGGGGGAGCAACGAGCAGTACTTC

d_gene: TRBD1
j_gene: TRBJ2-7
abundance: few
v_gene: TRBV5-1
CDR3aa: CASGKRQGTYEQYF
CDR3nt: TGCGCCAGCGGAAAGAGACAGGGCACCTACGAGCAGTACTTC

d_gene: TRBD1
j_gene: TRBJ1-1
abundance: NA
v_gene: TRBV3-1/TRBV3-2
CDR3aa: CASSERGQTNTEAFF
CDR3nt: TGTGCCAGCAGTGAACGGGGACAGACGAACACTGAAGCTTTCTTT

d_gene: NA
j_gene: TRBJ1-5
abundance: NA
v_gene: TRBV5-3
CDR3aa: CARSRPGSNQPQHF
CDR3nt: TGTGCCAGAAGCCGCCCAGGGTCCAATCAGCCCCAGCATTTT

d_gene: NA
j_gene: TRBJ2-1
abundance: NA
v_gene: TRBV14
CDR3aa: CASSPGAYNEQFF
CDR3nt: TGTGCCAGCAGCCCAGGGGCCTACAATGAGCAGTTCTTC

d_gene: NA
j_gene: TRBJ1-4
abundance: few
v_gene: TRBV9
CDR3aa: CASSVGGLTTNEKLFF
CDR3nt: TGTGCCAGCAGCGTAGGAGGGCTGACAACTAATGAAAAACTGTTTTTT

d_gene: TRBD2
j_gene: TRBJ2-5
abundance: NA
v_gene: TRBV7-7
CDR3aa: CASSRGGETQYF
CDR3nt: TGTGCTAGCAGCCGGGGGGGGGAGACCCAGTACTTC

d_gene: NA
j_gene: TRBJ2-3
abundance: NA
v_gene: TRBV2
CDR3aa: CASSAPGPRTDTQYF
CDR3nt: TGTGCCAGCAGCGCACCTGGGCCACGCACAGATACGCAGTATTTT

d_gene: NA
j_gene: TRBJ2-1
abundance: NA
v_gene: TRBV19
CDR3aa: CASSPLASSSYNEQFF
CDR3nt: TGTGCCAGTAGTCCCTTAGCGAGTAGCTCCTACAATGAGCAGTTCTTC

d_gene: NA
j_gene: TRBJ1-1
abundance: NA
v_gene: TRBV7-9
CDR3aa: CASTGGGGNTEAFF
CDR3nt: TGTGCCAGCACCGGCGGGGGGGGGAACACTGAAGCTTTCTTT

d_gene: NA
j_gene: TRBJ2-5
abundance: NA
v_gene: TRBV11-3
CDR3aa: CASSLVGAETQYF
CDR3nt: TGTGCCAGCAGCTTAGTTGGTGCGGAGACCCAGTACTTC

d_gene: NA
j_gene: TRBJ1-5
abundance: NA
v_gene: TRBV28
CDR3aa: CASSLGGQPQHF
CDR3nt: TGTGCCAGCAGTTTGGGGGGTCAGCCCCAGCATTTT

d_gene: TRBD1
j_gene: TRBJ1-2
abundance: NA
v_gene: TRBV6-5
CDR3aa: CASSYSGTGGDYGYTF
CDR3nt: TGTGCCAGCAGTTACTCCGGGACAGGGGGGGACTATGGCTACACCTTC

d_gene: NA
j_gene: TRBJ1-1
abundance: NA
v_gene: TRBV7-8
CDR3aa: CASSHGVINTEAFF
CDR3nt: TGTGCCAGCAGCCACGGGGTTATCAACACTGAAGCTTTCTTT

d_gene: TRBD2
j_gene: TRBJ2-3
abundance: NA
v_gene: TRBV28
CDR3aa: CASSFEVASGGDTQYF
CDR3nt: TGTGCCAGCAGTTTCGAAGTAGCTAGCGGGGGAGATACGCAGTATTTT